The clone carrying this T cell receptor (beta chain) turned up a few times. These data are taken from a study of graft-versus-host responses after intestinal transplantation. Using immunoSEQ multiplex PCR, the repertoire was profiled, and TCRdb retains in-frame clones only, with some absent. The sample yields 15,000 to 20,000 clones, 38% seen once. The length of the CDR3 is 15 residues. Germline V gene data show CDR1 as MNHEY and CDR2 as SMNVEV (reference sequence). Trimming stripped 6 bases from V and 0 bases from J, with 12 bases between. The plating included 200,000 irradiated, violet-dye-labeled stimulator cells together with 200,000 CFSE-labeled responder cells.

This clonotype was sampled from a human patient who received an intestinal transplant. J is TRBJ2-1 and V is TRBV27, with TRBD1 as a possible D gene (6 bases). This sample comprised alloreactive CD8+ T cells from a mixed lymphocyte reaction culture, obtained before intestinal transplant. As for subset: CFSE-low proliferating T cells sorted from roughly six-day pre-transplant mixed lymphocyte reaction (GvH or HvG direction). The CDR3 sequence is CASSLDSFSYNEQFF. The CDR3 region has the DNA TGTGCCAGCAGCCTGGACAGCTTCTCCTACAATGAGCAGTTCTTC.